The 26 T cell receptor beta chains reported below all come from one sample, sequenced in a study of T-cell reconstitution after alpha-beta-depleted transplantation in children. Preparation of the TCRbeta library used unique molecular identifiers. MiXCR, applied by TCRdb to the PCR reads, yields one record per CDR3 protein. The sample consists of about 240,000 distinct CDR3 sequences, 20% to 30% of them appearing once. Sequenced here: PBMCs, sampled before TCRalphabeta/CD19-depleted stem cell transplant. The receptor source for this set is a girl aged 2 to 10 with Fanconi anemia, due to receive a stem cell transplant.

This clonotype turned up a few times. V is TRBV20-1 and J is TRBJ1-2; no definite D call. The germline gives CDR1 DFQATT, CDR2 SNEGSKA (reference sequence). The CDR3 is 14 residues long. Trimming pared 3 bases from V and 7 bases from J, leaving 18 bases between. CDR3 nucleotides: TGCAGTGCTAGTACAACGGTCCTTAACGGTGGCTACACCTTC. Translating it yields CSASTTVLNGGYTF.

The V gene is TRBV6-2 or TRBV6-3, the J gene TRBJ2-4; D remains unclear. Germline V gene sequence: CDR1 MNHEY, CDR2 SVGEGT. The V gene lost 6 bases and the J gene lost 8 bases, with 14 bases spanning the gap. The CDR3 is 13 amino acids. This CDR3 is CASRRAIVDIQYF. Here the CDR3 DNA reads TGTGCCAGCAGACGAGCGATCGTCGACATTCAGTACTTC.

This clonotype was counted only a few times. The CDR3 DNA follows: TGTGCCAGCAGTCTTACTCAAGGCGGGAGAGACTACGAGCAGTACTTC. Its protein product is CASSLTQGGRDYEQYF. The chain employs TRBV28 and TRBJ2-7; 7 nucleotides align to TRBD2. The CDR3 covers 16 residues. Per the germline V gene, CDR1 is MDHEN and CDR2 is SYDVKM. V shed 5 bases and J 3 bases; nucleotides not matched to a gene: 13.

The genes are TRBV29-1 and TRBJ1-1; D perhaps matches TRBD1 (6 bases). The ends were cut back, 4 bases at V and 5 bases at J, with 14 bases in the middle. Germline V lookup: CDR1 SQVTM, CDR2 ANQGSEA. The CDR3 has 13 residues. The CDR3 DNA sequence: TGCAGCGTTGTTATGCAGGGGTTAACTGAAGCTTTCTTT. Its protein product is CSVVMQGLTEAFF.

At least ten counts were recorded for this clonotype. The chain has TRBV12-3 or TRBV12-4 and TRBJ2-7; D is possibly TRBD1 or TRBD2 (5 bases each). V dropped 5 bases and J dropped 0 bases, with 20 bases sitting between them. The CDR3 sequence is 17 residues long. The CDR3: CASSPFEWGLTSYEQYF. CDR3 nucleotides: TGTGCCAGCAGTCCGTTCGAGTGGGGGTTAACCTCCTACGAGCAGTACTTC.

This chain uses TRBV20-1 with TRBJ2-7; 9 bases agree with TRBD1. CDR1 and CDR2 from the germline V gene are DFQATT and SNEGSKA (reference sequence). The CDR3 runs to 12 residues. The junction had 5 bases not matched to a gene; V was cut back by 4 bases and J by 7 bases. CDR3 region: CSAIRTGAEQYF. CDR3 nucleotide sequence: TGCAGTGCTATTCGGACAGGGGCTGAGCAGTACTTC.

The chain employs TRBV20-1 and TRBJ2-7; 8 bases are shared with TRBD2. Germline V gene sequence: CDR1 DFQATT, CDR2 SNEGSKA (reference sequence). V shed 8 bases and J 2 bases; nucleotides not matched to a gene: 8. The CDR3 contains 13 residues. The CDR3 coding sequence is TGCAGTCCCAGCCGGGAGGGGACCTACGAGCAGTACTTC. Its translation is CSPSREGTYEQYF.

At least ten counts were recorded for this clonotype. The V call is TRBV12-3 or TRBV12-4, the J call TRBJ2-7, with D uncertain. The CDR3 runs 12 residues. V dropped 3 bases and J dropped 3 bases, with 6 bases sitting between them. DNA of the CDR3: TGTGCCAGCAGTTTCAACGTCTACGAGCAGTACTTC. It codes for CASSFNVYEQYF.

The genes are TRBV29-1 and TRBJ1-4; possibly TRBD1 for D (6 bases). CDR3 length equals 14 residues. Trimming pared 4 bases from V and 4 bases from J, leaving 13 bases between. Per the germline V gene, CDR1 is SQVTM and CDR2 is ANQGSEA. In DNA form, the CDR3 reads TGCAGCGTTGGAGCCGGGACACATAATGAAAAACTGTTTTTT. Its protein is CSVGAGTHNEKLFF.

The chain has TRBV7-2 and TRBJ2-3; 7 bases agree with TRBD1. This CDR3 has 15 residues. V lost 5 bases to trimming and J lost 2 bases; unmatched junction nucleotides: 7. The germline CDR1 and CDR2 sequences are SGHTA and FQGNSA. The CDR3 sequence: CASSPTGPDTDTQYF. CDR3 bases: TGTGCCAGCAGCCCGACAGGGCCCGACACAGATACGCAGTATTTT.

The chain employs TRBV20-1 and TRBJ2-1; D tentatively reads TRBD1 or TRBD2 (6 bases each). Deletions cut 6 bases from V and 7 bases from J, with 13 bases between. The CDR3 loop spans 12 amino acids. Germline V lookup: CDR1 DFQATT, CDR2 SNEGSKA (reference sequence). DNA for the CDR3: TGCAGTGCCATTTTAGGGGGGAATGAGCAGTTCTTC. Translated, it gives CSAILGGNEQFF.

This clonotype was observed a few times. This chain's CDR3 is CASSTGQGYNEQFF. In DNA form, the CDR3 reads TGCGCCAGCAGCACCGGACAGGGCTACAATGAGCAGTTCTTC. The V call is TRBV5-1, the J call TRBJ2-1, with TRBD1 matching over 8 bases. The CDR3 spans 14 residues. CDR1 is SGHRS and CDR2 is YFSETQ in the germline V gene. V shed 4 bases, J shed 3 bases, and the junction held 3 bases outside the gene matches. The whole variable domain, filled in from reference TRBV5-1 and TRBJ2-1, reads KAGVTQTPRYLIKTRGQQVTLSCSPISGHRSVSWYQQTPGQGLQFLFEYFSETQRNKGNFPGRFSGRQFSNSRSEMNVSTLELGDSALYLCASSTGQGYNEQFFGPGTRLTVL.

This clonotype occurred a few times. The CDR3 DNA reads as TGTGCCAGCAGTGCCCGGGGTAGGGATGGCTACACCTTC. Its translation is CASSARGRDGYTF. The chain recombines TRBV6-1 with TRBJ1-2; unclear D gene. The CDR3 length is 13 residues. The germline V gene has CDR1 MNHNS and CDR2 SASEGT. The ends were cut back, 4 bases at V and 6 bases at J, with 12 bases in the middle.

The gene calls are TRBV2 and TRBJ1-6; possible D gene TRBD1, 6 bases. Germline V gene lookup returns CDR1 SNHLY and CDR2 FYNNEI. V lost 8 bases, J lost 7 bases, and 15 bases lay in between. The CDR3 covers 14 residues. The CDR3 loop is CASGTDSLNSPLHF. In DNA form, the CDR3 reads TGTGCCAGCGGGACGGACAGCCTCAATTCACCCCTCCACTTT.

The table lists this clonotype with many counts. The chain is built from TRBV7-3 and TRBJ2-1, with 8 bases fitting TRBD2. From germline, CDR1 is SGHTA and CDR2 FQGTGA. J lost 9 bases, V lost 4 bases, and 5 bases had no gene match. The CDR3 has 13 residues. The chain's CDR3 is CASSSGLDGEQFF. The DNA for the CDR3 is TGTGCCAGCAGCTCGGGACTAGACGGTGAGCAGTTCTTC.

The rearrangement uses TRBV11-2 and TRBJ2-3; the match to TRBD2 covers 13 bases. The germline V gene has CDR1 SGHAT and CDR2 FQNNGV. CDR3 length: 18 residues. V dropped 2 bases and J dropped 2; count of bases not matched to a gene: 7. The CDR3 nucleotides read TGTGCCAGCAGCTTATTCCGGACTAGCGGGGGATCCACAGATACGCAGTATTTT. Translation: CASSLFRTSGGSTDTQYF.

This clonotype was seen only a few times. The chain combines TRBV20-1 with TRBJ2-5; D is ambiguous. The germline V gene encodes CDR1 DFQATT and CDR2 SNEGSKA (reference sequence). Trimming pared 6 bases from V and 4 bases from J, leaving 12 bases between. This CDR3 is built from 12 residues. CDR3 protein: CSARPPRETQYF. The CDR3 nucleotides read TGCAGTGCCCGACCCCCTCGAGAGACCCAGTACTTC.

This clonotype appeared many times. The rearrangement links TRBV29-1 to TRBJ2-1; no reliable D call. Germline CDR1 is SQVTM and CDR2 is ANQGSEA. CDR3 length equals 15 residues. The V gene lost 2 bases and the J gene lost 5 bases, with 16 bases spanning the gap. The CDR3 nucleotides are TGCAGCGTTGAATTGCTTCAAAGTCCGAACAATGAGCAGTTCTTC. This encodes CSVELLQSPNNEQFF.

This clonotype occurred many times. The J gene is TRBJ1-1, the V gene TRBV29-1; D might be TRBD1 (5 bases). The CDR3 has 15 amino acids. Germline V gene data show CDR1 as SQVTM and CDR2 as ANQGSEA. The V gene lost 4 bases and the J gene lost 5 bases, with 20 bases spanning the gap. CDR3 residues: CSVVPRGTELTEAFF. The DNA of the CDR3 is TGCAGCGTTGTCCCTCGGGGGACGGAACTTACTGAAGCTTTCTTT.

The chain carries TRBV27 and TRBJ2-5; TRBD2 aligns across 11 bases. The CDR3 loop spans 17 amino acids. The trim removed 8 bases at V and 5 bases at J, leaving 16 bases unmatched. Germline loops: CDR1 MNHEY, CDR2 SMNVEV (reference sequence). The CDR3 DNA reads TGTGCCAGCCCACGGACTAGCGGGCCCCTCCTGGGGGAGACCCAGTACTTC. It translates to CASPRTSGPLLGETQYF.

This clonotype was seen ten or more times. The rearrangement joins TRBV29-1 to TRBJ1-4; D is perhaps TRBD1 (6 bases). Trimming cost V 5 bases and J 7 bases, with 14 bases left between them. Germline V gives CDR1 SQVTM, CDR2 ANQGSEA. The CDR3 extends over 13 amino acids. The CDR3: CSVSGGVSEKLFF. CDR3 nucleotides: TGCAGCGTTTCCGGGGGCGTGAGTGAAAAACTGTTTTTT.

This clonotype was observed at least ten times. The rearrangement links TRBV12-5 to TRBJ1-2; TRBD1 aligns across 7 bases. With V trimmed by 6 bases and J by 3 bases, 10 bases remained unmatched. Per the germline V gene, CDR1 is LGHNT and CDR2 is FRNRAP. This CDR3 spans 15 amino acids. CDR3 DNA: TGTGCTAGTGGCAAGGGACAGCGGCTAGACTATGGCTACACCTTC. Encoded protein: CASGKGQRLDYGYTF.

This clonotype was detected many times. This chain connects TRBV10-3 to TRBJ2-5, with D perhaps TRBD1 (5 bases). The CDR3 spans 13 residues. CDR1 ENHRY and CDR2 SYGVKD come from the germline V gene. Trimming pared 4 bases from V and 5 bases from J, leaving 11 bases between. This chain's CDR3 is CAISVGARETQYF. The CDR3 DNA sequence: TGTGCCATCAGTGTTGGGGCGAGGGAGACCCAGTACTTC.

This clonotype was observed a handful of times. The rearrangement joins TRBV5-1 to TRBJ2-5, with D perhaps TRBD1 or TRBD2 (5 bases each). This CDR3 is 13 amino acids long. The V gene lost 3 bases and the J gene lost 5 bases, with 11 bases spanning the gap. Germline CDR1 is SGHRS and CDR2 is YFSETQ. The DNA for the CDR3 is TGCGCCAGCAGCTGGGTAGAGGGGGAGACCCAGTACTTC. It yields the protein CASSWVEGETQYF.

On this clonotype itself: A read error may produce the germline difference seen at one junction end. The chain links TRBV29-1 to TRBJ1-1; no firm D call. The germline gives CDR1 SQVTM, CDR2 ANQGSEA. This CDR3 comprises 11 residues. As DNA, the CDR3 is TGCAGCGTTGAACTGAAGACTGAAGCTTTCTTT. Protein sequence: CSVELKTEAFF.

This clonotype was counted at least ten times. The chain's CDR3 is CAMWLAGGETQYF. In DNA form, the CDR3 reads TGCGCCATGTGGCTAGCGGGAGGAGAGACCCAGTACTTC. This rearrangement joins TRBV5-1 to TRBJ2-5, with 11 bases identical to TRBD2. Per germline, CDR1 SGHRS and CDR2 YFSETQ. J lost 4 bases, V lost 9 bases, and 5 bases had no gene match. The CDR3 length is 13 residues.